This T cell receptor beta chain was observed in a study of shared clonotypes between healthy human individuals. Produced via immunoSEQ multiplex PCR; TCRdb's table is partial and in-frame only. The sample shows around 450,000 clones, roughly 83% of them seen only once. Only Caucasian adults living in Nashville, Tennessee made up the donor group. From germline, CDR1 is MNHEY and CDR2 SVGAGI. This CDR3 comprises 13 residues. V lost 7 bases, J lost 7 bases, and 9 bases stayed unmatched. Sequencing was carried out using PBMCs. The source of this sequence is a woman aged 40 to 55 in good health. Some clones in this sample may be carry-over from other donors' samples. This chain joins TRBV6-5 and TRBJ2-5; 7 nucleotides align to TRBD1. DNA of the CDR3: TGTGCCAGCACCTCCGGACAGGCGGGGACCCAGTACTTC. Its protein is CASTSGQAGTQYF.